In this sample, the clone carrying this T cell receptor beta chain turned up many times. What it binds is unknown. TCRdb independently ran MiXCR on the multiplex PCR reads; one entry per CDR3 protein. This sample has about 180,000 distinct CDR3 sequences, with about 30% found just once. The source of the sample is a study of breast tumors, draining lymph nodes, adjacent tissues. Study-wide results and caveats: Tumor and nontumor repertoires were significantly more similar in luminal-like than in basal-like breast cancer. Tumor T cell lymph node origin was a supported hypothesis, not proven. Findings are consistent with lymph node origin and intratumoral expansion of most tumor T cells. Tumors had less TCR diversity than lymph nodes, more than nontumor tissue.

This CDR3 spans 17 amino acids. Germline values: CDR1 GTSNPN, CDR2 SVGIG (reference sequence). J was trimmed by 0 bases and V by 0 bases; bases with no gene match: 5. The lymph nodes were axillary draining lymph nodes from breast cancer patients. The sample consisted of axillary lymph node tissue. The source of this sequence is a female donor with breast cancer. Some clones in this sample may be carry-over from other donors' samples. The chain employs TRBV30 and TRBJ1-6; 7 positions agree with TRBD1. CDR3 sequence: CAWSVDRASSYNSPLHF. CDR3 DNA: TGTGCCTGGAGTGTTGACAGGGCCAGCTCCTATAATTCACCCCTCCACTTT.